Following are 27 T cell receptor beta chains from one sample sequenced in a study of blood T cell repertoires in COVID-19. The protocol was immunoSEQ multiplex PCR, while the TCRdb copy is restricted to in-frame clones and leaves out a portion. The sample holds 150,000 to 250,000 clones, roughly 79% seen once. The source material was peripheral blood. The receptors come from a human donor with acute or convalescent COVID-19. The donor label of this sample is uncertain.

This sequence joins TRBV5-1 and TRBJ2-1; TRBD2 agrees at 9 bases. Trimming took 4 bases from V and 9 from J; bases not matched to a gene: 11. This CDR3 is built from 15 residues. The germline V gene has CDR1 SGHRS and CDR2 YFSETQ. CDR3: CASSINLAGKGEQFF. In nucleotides, the CDR3 is TGCGCCAGCAGCATTAACCTAGCGGGAAAAGGTGAGCAGTTCTTC. Full variable domain (missing parts from reference TRBV5-1 and TRBJ2-1): KAGVTQTPRYLIKTRGQQVTLSCSPISGHRSVSWYQQTPGQGLQFLFEYFSETQRNKGNFPGRFSGRQFSNSRSEMNVSTLELGDSALYLCASSINLAGKGEQFFGPGTRLTVL.

This chain uses TRBV4-1 with TRBJ1-5, with no clear D. The CDR3 runs 16 residues. V lost 0 bases and J lost 6, with 15 bases in between. Germline lookup yields CDR1 MGHRA and CDR2 YSYEKL. CDR3 sequence (DNA): TGCGCCAGCAGCCAAGATAGAGGAGGGCACGGTCAGCCCCAGCATTTT. Its protein product is CASSQDRGGHGQPQHF.

This chain uses TRBV27 with TRBJ2-7; 11 bases agree with TRBD2. The CDR3 is 19 amino acids. Per the germline V gene, CDR1 is MNHEY and CDR2 is SMNVEV (reference sequence). V lost 3 bases and J lost 4; bases outside the gene matches: 17. The CDR3 region has the DNA TGTGCCAGCAGTTTTGGGACTAGCGGCACGCGTTATGCGGGGTACGAGCAGTACTTC. This encodes CASSFGTSGTRYAGYEQYF.

The V and J genes are TRBV4-1 and TRBJ2-6, with a tentative D call TRBD2 (5 bases). The CDR3 is 15 residues long. CDR1 MGHRA and CDR2 YSYEKL come from the germline V gene. The V end lost 3 bases, the J end lost 3 bases, and 9 bases lay between the germline ends. CDR3 residues: CASSQHRDGANVLTF. CDR3 DNA: TGCGCCAGCAGCCAGCACCGGGATGGGGCCAACGTCCTGACTTTC.

The V gene is TRBV7-2, the J gene TRBJ1-3; D is undetermined. The germline V and J ends were trimmed by 5 bases and 10 bases, with 21 bases remaining between them. Germline V gene data show CDR1 as SGHTA and CDR2 as FQGNSA. CDR3 length: 15 residues. CDR3 amino acids: CASSPHSVGSRTIYF. CDR3 DNA sequence: TGTGCCAGCAGCCCCCATTCCGTCGGGAGTAGAACCATATATTTT.

The CDR3 loop reads CASSVSGTPPGELFF. CDR3 sequence (DNA): TGTGCCAGTAGTGTTAGCGGGACCCCCCCCGGGGAGCTGTTTTTT. The rearrangement links TRBV19 to TRBJ2-2; 8 bases fit TRBD2. The V gene end was trimmed by 5 bases and the J gene end by 6 bases; junction bases not matched to a gene: 8. The CDR3 has 15 amino acids. Germline V lookup: CDR1 LNHDA, CDR2 SQIVND (reference sequence). Together with reference TRBV19 and TRBJ2-2, the CDR3 gives the full variable domain: DGGITQSPKYLFRKEGQNVTLSCEQNLNHDAMYWYRQDPGQGLRLIYYSQIVNDFQKGDIAEGYSVSREKKESFPLTVTSAQKNPTAFYLCASSVSGTPPGELFFGEGSRLTVL.

In its sample, this clone was seen once. This chain links TRBV12-3 or TRBV12-4 with TRBJ1-2; D might be TRBD1 (5 bases). Trimming shortened V by 0 bases and J by 8 bases, and 10 bases separated the two germline ends. The CDR3 is made up of 13 amino acids. In DNA, the CDR3 is TGTGCCAGCAGTTTAGCAGGGACTAACGGCTACACCTTC. Amino acid sequence: CASSLAGTNGYTF.

The chain recombines TRBV10-3 with TRBJ2-4; 10 nucleotides line up with TRBD1. There are 13 residues in the CDR3. The trim removed 10 bases at V and 5 bases at J, leaving 5 bases unmatched. CDR1 and CDR2 from the germline V gene are ENHRY and SYGVKD. The CDR3 nucleotides read TGTGCCACGGGGACAGGGGCCGAAAACATTCAGTACTTC. Its protein is CATGTGAENIQYF.

The J gene is TRBJ2-1, the V gene TRBV10-1; D gene uncertain. The CDR3 sequence is 12 residues long. V was cut by 3 bases and J by 8 bases, with 8 bases left in between. CDR1 is WNHNN and CDR2 is SYGVQD in the germline V gene (reference sequence). The CDR3 loop is CASSDQVHEQFF. CDR3 nucleotides: TGCGCCAGCAGTGACCAGGTCCATGAGCAGTTCTTC.

The CDR3 is CASRPLLAVSYEQYF. The CDR3 nucleotides read TGTGCCAGCAGGCCTTTACTAGCGGTCTCCTACGAGCAGTACTTC. J is TRBJ2-7 and V is TRBV7-2; 8 bases map to TRBD2. The CDR3 is 15 residues long. Germline loops: CDR1 SGHTA, CDR2 FQGNSA. V gave up 6 bases and J gave up 0 bases; unmatched junction bases: 7.

V gene TRBV10-3 combines with J gene TRBJ2-1, with TRBD1 matching over 8 bases. Germline CDR1 and CDR2: ENHRY and SYGVKD. This CDR3 region has 15 residues. V was pared by 7 bases and J by 5 bases, with 10 bases of the junction left unmatched. The CDR3 DNA sequence: TGTGCCATCAAGACTCAGGGGGCTTCGGACAATGAGCAGTTCTTC. As protein: CAIKTQGASDNEQFF.

This chain links TRBV5-1 with TRBJ2-5; D might be TRBD2 (6 bases). The CDR3 is 16 residues long. Trimming took off 0 bases at V and 4 bases at J, with 16 bases between the two ends. Germline CDR1 SGHRS, CDR2 YFSETQ. CDR3 sequence: CASSLALNSGLETQYF. CDR3 nucleotides: TGCGCCAGCAGCTTGGCCCTAAATAGCGGCCTAGAGACCCAGTACTTC.

This clone showed up just a few times. The V call is TRBV3-1 (or the pseudogene TRBV3-2), the J call TRBJ1-5, with D perhaps matching TRBD1 (5 bases). The germline V and J ends were trimmed by 0 bases and 9 bases, with 9 bases remaining between them. The germline V gene encodes CDR1 LGHDT and CDR2 YNNKEL (reference sequence). The CDR3 length is 13 residues. DNA for the CDR3: TGTGCCAGCAGCCAAGACAGGGCTGGGCCCCAGCATTTT. Its translation is CASSQDRAGPQHF.

The chain uses TRBV7-9 and TRBJ2-2, with TRBD2 matching 13 bases. J lost 6 bases, V lost 8 bases, and 3 bases had no gene match. This CDR3 has 14 amino acids. Germline-derived CDR1 and CDR2 are SEHNR and FQNEAQ (reference sequence). CDR3 DNA: TGTGCCAGCTCGGGACTAGCGGGACCCGGGGAGCTGTTTTTT. It encodes CASSGLAGPGELFF.

This chain connects TRBV6-5 to TRBJ2-7, with D perhaps matching TRBD2 (7 bases). V was pared by 8 bases and J by 3 bases, with 20 bases between. The CDR3 is made up of 15 amino acids. Germline V gene data show CDR1 as MNHEY and CDR2 as SVGAGI. The CDR3 DNA sequence: TGTGCCAGCGGGGGGGGCAGGGGCGACAACTACGAGCAGTACTTC. Amino acid sequence: CASGGGRGDNYEQYF.

The chain uses TRBV5-1 and TRBJ2-2; 10 bases agree with TRBD1. J gave up 5 bases and V 4 bases, and 5 bases lay outside the gene matches. The germline V gene encodes CDR1 SGHRS and CDR2 YFSETQ. This CDR3 is 15 amino acids long. CDR3 nucleotides: TGCGCCAGCAGCGAGACAGGGGGCGAAACCGGGGAGCTGTTTTTT. It yields the protein CASSETGGETGELFF.

Points on this clone: The sample carries other DNA sequences with the same CDR3. J is TRBJ2-5 and V is TRBV5-1; TRBD2 matches at 7 bases. The V and J ends lost 0 bases and 1 base, in that order; junction bases with no gene match: 3. The CDR3 consists of 15 residues. CDR1 is SGHRS and CDR2 is YFSETQ in the germline V gene. The CDR3: CASSLELAVQETQYF. DNA for the CDR3: TGCGCCAGCAGCTTGGAGCTAGCGGTCCAAGAGACCCAGTACTTC.

The rearrangement joins TRBV28 to TRBJ1-4; 9 bases align to TRBD1. There are 15 residues in the CDR3. The germline V gene has CDR1 MDHEN and CDR2 SYDVKM. V was clipped by 7 bases and J by 8 bases; unmatched bases: 11. The CDR3 here is CASTLPGQGREKLFF. The CDR3 DNA reads TGTGCCAGCACTCTCCCGGGACAGGGAAGGGAAAAACTGTTTTTT.

J is TRBJ2-6 and V is TRBV5-1, with 9 bases identical to TRBD1. J was trimmed by 0 bases and V by 3 bases; bases with no gene match: 4. The CDR3 is 17 residues long. Germline V gives CDR1 SGHRS, CDR2 YFSETQ. CDR3 nucleotide sequence: TGCGCCAGCAGCTATCGGACAGGGGACTCTGGGGCCAACGTCCTGACTTTC. Encoded protein: CASSYRTGDSGANVLTF.

This chain links TRBV7-2 with TRBJ2-4, with D maybe TRBD2 (6 bases). The CDR3 loop spans 15 amino acids. Germline V lookup: CDR1 SGHTA, CDR2 FQGNSA. Trimming took 3 bases from V and 7 from J, leaving 16 bases between them. The CDR3 nucleotides are TGTGCCAGCAGCTTCGAGGGAGGTCGAAAGAACATTCAGTACTTC. Its translation is CASSFEGGRKNIQYF. The variable domain in full, with the rest retrieved from reference TRBV7-2 and TRBJ2-4, is GAGVSQSPSNKVTEKGKDVELRCDPISGHTALYWYRQSLGQGLEFLIYFQGNSAPDKSGLPSDRFSAERTGGSVSTLTIQRTQQEDSAVYLCASSFEGGRKNIQYFGAGTRLSVL.

This chain connects TRBV18 to TRBJ2-3, with D maybe TRBD1 (6 bases). CDR1 is KGHSH, CDR2 LQKENI, per germline. The V end was cut by 2 bases, the J end by 1 base, with 7 bases between. This CDR3 comprises 14 residues. The CDR3 region is CASSPRTGTDTQYF. The CDR3 coding sequence is TGTGCCAGCTCACCAAGGACAGGCACAGATACGCAGTATTTT.

This clone was seen only a few times. This chain connects TRBV5-1 to TRBJ2-1; TRBD1 aligns across 7 bases. V shed 4 bases and J 2 bases; nucleotides not matched to a gene: 3. CDR1 is SGHRS and CDR2 is YFSETQ in the germline V gene. The CDR3 is 14 residues long. CDR3 bases: TGCGCCAGCAGCCCTGGGACAGCCTACAATGAGCAGTTCTTC. Protein: CASSPGTAYNEQFF.

V usage is TRBV7-9 and J usage is TRBJ1-2; 8 positions agree with TRBD1. Germline loops: CDR1 SEHNR, CDR2 FQNEAQ (reference sequence). The V and J ends lost 2 bases and 0 bases, in that order; junction bases with no gene match: 5. The CDR3 contains 16 residues. In DNA, the CDR3 is TGTGCCAGCAGCTTATCAGGGGGCGCTTCTAACTATGGCTACACCTTC. Protein product: CASSLSGGASNYGYTF.

V and J are TRBV10-2 and TRBJ1-2; 8 nucleotides match TRBD1. There are 14 residues in the CDR3. The V and J ends lost 6 bases and 4 bases, in that order; junction bases with no gene match: 7. The germline V gene encodes CDR1 WSHSY and CDR2 SAAADI. CDR3 sequence reads: CASSDKTGVYGYTF. DNA for the CDR3: TGCGCCAGCAGCGACAAGACAGGGGTCTATGGCTACACCTTC.

V gene TRBV7-9 combines with J gene TRBJ2-1; TRBD2 matches 8 bases. The germline gives CDR1 SEHNR, CDR2 FQNEAQ (reference sequence). J lost 15 bases, V lost 4 bases, and 11 bases had no gene match. The CDR3 loop spans 13 amino acids. The CDR3 nucleotides are TGTGCCAGCAGCTCCGGACCGGGACTAGTAAGGTTCTTC. As protein: CASSSGPGLVRFF.

DNA of the CDR3: TGTGCCAGCAGCGGAGCCGGGGAGCTGTTTTTT. It encodes CASSGAGELFF. The chain joins TRBV3-1 (or the pseudogene TRBV3-2) to TRBJ2-2; D not certain. The CDR3 runs to 11 residues. The germline V gene has CDR1 LGHDT and CDR2 YNNKEL (reference sequence). V was clipped by 5 bases and J by 6 bases, with 4 bases between them.

The chain combines TRBV28 with TRBJ1-2; 9 bases agree with TRBD1. The CDR3 consists of 15 residues. Germline CDR1 and CDR2: MDHEN and SYDVKM. After removal of 4 bases from V and 1 base from J, the junction contained 4 bases not matched to a gene. The CDR3: CASSSTGGFNYGYTF. CDR3 nucleotide sequence: TGTGCCAGCAGTTCAACAGGGGGCTTTAACTATGGCTACACCTTC.